Shown below are 27 T cell receptor delta chains from a single sample sequenced in a study of gamma-delta T cells after stem cell transplantation. TCRdb reapplied CATT to the RT-PCR reads. Here the sample spans approximately 2,800 delta-chain clones, roughly 9% being singletons. The specimen sequenced was gamma-delta T cells. Source of these receptors: a human donor. It is not recorded whose cells these are; they may come from a transplant donor.

As regards this clone: Being one base from a much bigger clone, this may be a read error. The genes are TRDV2 and TRDJ3; 13 bases map to TRDD3. Germline trimming cut 3 bases from V and 0 bases from J; bases unmatched to any gene: 16. The germline V gene encodes CDR1 GEAIGNYY and CDR2 EKD. There are 23 residues in the CDR3. The chain's CDR3 is CACDAWTGGYAPSSSWDTRQMFF. DNA of the CDR3: TGTGCCTGTGACGCCTGGACTGGGGGATACGCTCCCTCAAGCTCCTGGGACACCCGACAGATGTTTTTC.

This clone is medium-sized (0.01 to 0.1%) in the sample. The same CDR3 also results from other DNA sequences found in this sample. The V gene is TRDV1, the J gene TRDJ1, with D possibly matching TRDD2 (9 bases). V gave up 4 bases and J gave up 0 bases, with 36 bases separating them. CDR1 is TSWWSYY and CDR2 is QGS in the germline V gene. The length of the CDR3 is 23 residues. The CDR3 nucleotides read TGTGCTCTTGGGGCCTTCCTACACACTGAGGGCTGGGGGACAGAGAAGTACACCGATAAACTCATCTTT. Its translation: CALGAFLHTEGWGTEKYTDKLIF.

The chain links TRDV1 to TRDJ1; maybe TRDD3 (7 bases). Germline CDR1 TSWWSYY, CDR2 QGS. The CDR3 has 22 amino acids. V dropped 3 bases and J dropped 1 base, with 33 bases sitting between them. Here the CDR3 DNA reads TGTGCTCTTGGGGAGGGGTTCCTGAGACTGGGGTCCTACGGGCGGGGCACCGATAAACTCATCTTT. Its protein product is CALGEGFLRLGSYGRGTDKLIF.

This clone has more than one count but fewer than ten. TCRdb assigns this DNA the protein of a much larger clone, which departs from its translation at residue 7; this likely reflects a read error, and the protein shown comes from translating the DNA. The chain is built from TRDV2 and TRDJ3; D might be TRDD3 (5 bases). CDR3 length: 17 residues. Germline CDR1 reads GEAIGNYY; CDR2 reads EKD. Trimming stripped 3 bases from V and 0 bases from J, with 11 bases between. The chain's CDR3 is CACDYWRSSWDTRQMFF. The CDR3 DNA follows: TGTGCCTGTGACTACTGGAGGAGCTCCTGGGACACCCGACAGATGTTTTTC.

In its sample, this clone was seen a few times. A much bigger clone sits one base away, suggesting this may be a read error. The chain recombines TRDV1 with TRDJ2; D is unclear. Trimming pared 2 bases from V and 6 bases from J, leaving 19 bases between. The germline CDR1 and CDR2 sequences are TSWWSYY and QGS. There are 17 residues in the CDR3. CDR3 protein: CALGESNADAGAAQLFF. The CDR3 coding sequence is TGTGCTCTTGGGGAATCCAATGCCGACGCCGGGGCAGCACAACTCTTCTTT.

On this clone itself: Just one base apart from a much larger clone, this may be a read error. V is TRDV1 and J is TRDJ2; D tentatively fits TRDD2 or TRDD3 (5 bases each). The CDR3 is made up of 22 amino acids. CDR1 is TSWWSYY, CDR2 QGS, per germline. Here the CDR3 reads CALGELGPTDLGFPHLTAQPFF. The CDR3 DNA sequence: TGTGCTCTTGGGGAACTAGGGCCTACAGATCTGGGATTCCCCCATTTGACAGCACAACCCTTCTTT.

A few counts support this clone. This likely traces to a read error, being one base from a far larger clone. The identical CDR3 is also encoded by other nucleotide sequences in the sample. V usage is TRDV2 and J usage is TRDJ1, with 10 bases lining up with TRDD3. The CDR3 covers 15 residues. From germline, CDR1 is GEAIGNYY and CDR2 EKD. CDR3: CACDTGGYRADKLIF. The CDR3 DNA reads TGTGCCTGTGACACTGGGGGATACCGCGCCGATAAACTCATCTTC.

For this clone: TCRdb has a much larger clone's protein, which differs at residue 4 from the translation of this DNA, likely because of a read error; what is shown is the protein translated from the DNA. The CDR3 DNA reads TGTGCCGTGGCCTACTGGGGGACCTACGATAAACTCATCTTT. Its translation is CAVAYWGTYDKLIF. V gene TRDV2 combines with J gene TRDJ1; TRDD3 aligns across 9 bases. This CDR3 is built from 14 residues. In germline, CDR1 is GEAIGNYY, CDR2 EKD. The V segment lost 9 bases and the J segment 4 bases; nucleotides outside the gene matches: 11.

This clone was seen a few times. This DNA translates differently at residue 12 from the TCRdb protein, which is that of a much larger clone; a read error is likely, and the protein shown is the DNA's own translation. The chain employs TRDV2 and TRDJ1, with a weak D call TRDD3 (6 bases). The CDR3 length is 13 residues. CDR1 is GEAIGNYY, CDR2 EKD, per germline. The CDR3 coding sequence is TGTGCCTGTGACACCTGGGGGTCCGATAAACTCACCTTT. It codes for CACDTWGSDKLTF.

This clone showed up just a few times. With a far larger clone one base away, a read error is the likely cause. J is TRDJ1 and V is TRDV2; no reliable D call. Germline V gene lookup returns CDR1 GEAIGNYY and CDR2 EKD. The CDR3 runs 16 residues. In DNA, the CDR3 is TGTGCCTGTGACACCGGCCCCAGAGCATACACCGAAAAACTCATCTTT. It specifies CACDTGPRAYTEKLIF.

This clone turned up a few times. Compared with germline, one end of the junction differs, possibly owing to a read error. The chain links TRDV2 to TRDJ3; TRDD3 matches at 8 bases. The germline V gene encodes CDR1 GEAIGNYY and CDR2 EKD. The CDR3 spans 20 residues. This chain's CDR3 is CACDTVLGADSSWDTRRMFF. The DNA of the CDR3 is TGTGCCTGTGACACCGTACTGGGGGCCGATAGCTCCTGGGACACCCGACGGATGTTTTTC.

Notes on this clone: With a far larger clone one base away, a read error is the likely cause. V usage is TRDV2 and J usage is TRDJ3; 11 bases map to TRDD3. The V gene end was trimmed by 0 bases and the J gene end by 0 bases; junction bases not matched to a gene: 9. The germline gives CDR1 GEAIGNYY, CDR2 EKD. This CDR3 is built from 21 residues. The CDR3 region is CACDTVDGGYEGSWDTRQMFF. The CDR3 coding sequence is TGTGCCTGTGACACCGTGGATGGGGGATACGAGGGCTCCTGGGACACCCGACAGATGTTTTTC.

In DNA, the CDR3 is TGTGCCTGTGACCCCCTTCGGGGGGAGGACACCGATAAACTCATCTTT. It specifies CACDPLRGEDTDKLIF. This sequence joins TRDV2 and TRDJ1; TRDD3 is a possible D gene (6 bases). V was cut by 3 bases and J by 0 bases, with 16 bases left in between. CDR3 size: 16 residues. Germline CDR1 reads GEAIGNYY; CDR2 reads EKD.

For this clone: TCRdb lists the protein of a much larger clone for this DNA, which differs at residue 12, so this is likely a read error; the protein given here is translated from the DNA itself. V usage is TRDV2 and J usage is TRDJ2; D is perhaps TRDD3 (5 bases). Germline assignment: CDR1 GEAIGNYY and CDR2 EKD. CDR3 size: 17 residues. The CDR3 loop reads CACDLLAPEALIAQLFF. The CDR3, as DNA: TGTGCCTGTGACCTACTGGCGCCCGAGGCTTTGATAGCACAACTCTTCTTT.

By frequency in the sample, this clone is large. Other nucleotide sequences in the sample specify the same CDR3. This rearrangement joins TRDV2 to TRDJ3; TRDD3 matches 13 bases. Germline V gene data show CDR1 as GEAIGNYY and CDR2 as EKD. The CDR3 is 21 residues long. V dropped 3 bases and J dropped 1; count of bases not matched to a gene: 11. CDR3 residues: CACDSILGDTPRSWDTRQMFF. DNA of the CDR3: TGTGCCTGTGACTCAATACTGGGGGATACGCCTCGGTCCTGGGACACCCGACAGATGTTTTTC.

Comment on this clone: It differs at one base from a far larger clone, so likely a read error. The DNA is omitted, as the CDR3 cannot be located on it reliably, and the CDR3 follows TCRdb's listing. The identical CDR3 is also encoded by other nucleotide sequences in the sample. This rearrangement joins TRDV2 to TRDJ3; the D call of TRDD3 is as the table states it, not checked on the DNA. The length of the CDR3 is 21 amino acids, counting both ends. Per the germline V gene, CDR1 is GEAIGNYY and CDR2 is EKD. The CDR3 loop is CACDTDFLLVFGEWDTRQMFF.

This clone was seen a few times. Being one base from a much bigger clone, this may be a read error. This specimen includes other DNA sequences encoding the same CDR3. The J gene is TRDJ3, the V gene TRDV2, with 12 bases lining up with TRDD3. The CDR3 contains 21 residues. Germline V gene data show CDR1 as GEAIGNYY and CDR2 as EKD. The CDR3 loop is CACDKYWGIQRTFWDTRQMFF. The CDR3 DNA reads TGTGCCTGTGACAAGTACTGGGGGATACAGCGGACTTTCTGGGACACCCGACAGATGTTCTTC.

This clone has a handful of counts. This likely came from a read error, as a far larger clone is one base away. The rearrangement joins TRDV2 to TRDJ1; 10 bases align to TRDD3. The CDR3 loop spans 13 amino acids. The germline gives CDR1 GEAIGNYY, CDR2 EKD. J was trimmed by 8 bases and V by 7 bases; bases with no gene match: 9. The CDR3 region has the DNA TGTGCCTGGGCCGGCTGGGGGATAGGCAAACTCATCTTT. It yields the protein CAWAGWGIGKLIF.

This clone has a handful of counts. Since a much larger clone is just one base distant, this may be a read error. The chain has TRDV1 and TRDJ1; 13 bases fit TRDD3. Germline assignment: CDR1 TSWWSYY and CDR2 QGS. The CDR3 is made up of 21 amino acids. J was trimmed by 2 bases and V by 2 bases; bases with no gene match: 17. CDR3 protein: CALGECGSPTGGYAKTDKLIF. The CDR3 nucleotides read TGTGCTCTTGGGGAATGTGGCTCCCCCACTGGGGGATACGCCAAAACCGATAAACTCATCTTT.

By its share, this clone is large (0.1 to 1%). Additional DNA sequences in this sample encode the identical CDR3. V and J are TRDV2 and TRDJ1; 9 bases map to TRDD3. CDR1 and CDR2 from the germline V gene are GEAIGNYY and EKD. The CDR3 sequence is 14 residues long. The V segment lost 9 bases and the J segment 4 bases; nucleotides outside the gene matches: 11. Here the CDR3 reads CAVDYWGTYDKLIF. CDR3 sequence (DNA): TGTGCCGTGGACTACTGGGGGACCTACGATAAACTCATCTTT.

Written as DNA, the CDR3 is TGTGCTCTTGGGGAAAATCCCCGGGGAATGGGGATTGGGGCACATCGGTTTCCACCTCGTCGTGGGGGAGAGACCGATAAACTCATCTTT. It specifies CALGENPRGMGIGAHRFPPRRGGETDKLIF. The chain is built from TRDV1 and TRDJ1; 7 nucleotides align to TRDD3. Germline assignment: CDR1 TSWWSYY and CDR2 QGS. CDR3 length: 30 amino acids. Germline trimming cut 2 bases from V and 2 bases from J; bases unmatched to any gene: 50.

By sample share, this clone is medium-sized (0.01 to 0.1%). CDR3 sequence: CALGEPSIPSYVAWGGYTDKLIF. CDR3 nucleotide sequence: TGTGCTCTTGGGGAACCCTCAATACCTTCCTACGTGGCCTGGGGGGGTTACACCGATAAACTCATCTTT. The chain employs TRDV1 and TRDJ1; 9 nucleotides agree with TRDD2. Germline V gives CDR1 TSWWSYY, CDR2 QGS. With V trimmed by 1 base and J by 0 bases, 24 bases remained unmatched. This CDR3 region has 23 residues.

By sample share, this clone is medium-sized. V and J are TRDV3 and TRDJ1; 9 bases line up with TRDD3. Germline values: CDR1 TVYSNPD, CDR2 GDNSRS (reference sequence). V was clipped by 2 bases and J by 0 bases; unmatched bases: 7. This CDR3 has 15 residues. In DNA form, the CDR3 reads TGTGCCTTTGGACTGGGGGACCATAACACCGATAAACTCATCTTT. Amino acids: CAFGLGDHNTDKLIF.

The genes are TRDV1 and TRDJ1, with TRDD3 matching 9 bases. This CDR3 has 23 amino acids. The V and J ends lost 0 bases and 2 bases, in that order; junction bases with no gene match: 25. Per germline, CDR1 TSWWSYY and CDR2 QGS. CDR3 amino acids: CALGELKSLFPLGDFSKTDKLIF. The CDR3 nucleotides read TGTGCTCTTGGGGAACTAAAGTCGTTGTTCCCTCTGGGGGATTTCTCTAAGACCGATAAACTCATCTTT.

In this sample, this clone turned up a few times. A far larger clone differs by one base, so this is likely a read error. This rearrangement joins TRDV2 to TRDJ3, with a weak D call TRDD3 (5 bases). There are 17 residues in the CDR3. Germline V lookup: CDR1 GEAIGNYY, CDR2 EKD. This CDR3 is CACGTGGPSWDTRQMFF. The CDR3 coding sequence is TGTGCCTGTGGCACCGGGGGTCCTTCCTGGGACACCCGACAGATGTTTTTC.

About this clone itself: A much larger clonotype is one base distant, so this may be a read error. Other DNA sequences within the sample encode an identical CDR3. V usage is TRDV1 and J usage is TRDJ1; D is uncertain. Germline CDR1 TSWWSYY, CDR2 QGS. CDR3 length: 16 amino acids. V gave up 3 bases and J gave up 2 bases, with 16 bases separating them. CDR3 nucleotides: TGTGCTCTTGGGGATCCGACAGTCCCGTATACCGATAAACTCATCTTT. It yields the protein CALGDPTVPYTDKLIF.

This clone was detected only a few times. CDR3 coding DNA: TGTGCCTGTGACGTACTGGGGGATACGATGGCAGCACAACTCTTCTTT. The encoded protein is CACDVLGDTMAAQLFF. The rearrangement joins TRDV2 to TRDJ2; 13 bases map to TRDD3. CDR1 and CDR2 from the germline V gene are GEAIGNYY and EKD. This CDR3 has 16 residues. V was clipped by 3 bases and J by 6 bases; unmatched bases: 6.